This TCR beta chain is drawn from a study of T cell repertoires in aging, cancer and after chemotherapy (dated by TCRdb to the late 2010s). General notes on the study: Donors spanned six age groups from 30 or younger to 70 or older, with at least three individuals per group. Control TCR repertoires from healthy donors were recorded across several months to years, and re-sampling revealed clear clonal overlap. In total, the full dataset held approximately 8.4 million TCR reads. To examine immunoaging and T cell reconstitution after chemotherapy, the study profiled TCR beta repertoires in peripheral blood from healthy donors and cancer patients. The cohort comprised 200 to 250 cancer patients, roughly 94 with hematological and around 120 with solid cancers, plus 95 healthy donors as a reference group. General conclusions and limits of the study: An increase in median generation probability over the chemotherapy interval was observed in both cancer cohorts, suggesting that the repertoire was reconstituted through rebound thymic output. Declining TCR diversity with age in healthy donors was mainly explained by loss of richness; in cancer patients, loss of evenness also contributed. Compared with age-matched healthy donors, untreated patients with either hematological or solid cancers had significantly lower TCR diversity in the blood along with higher clonality. According to the authors, the repertoire data do not permit conclusions about immunological memory after chemotherapy.

TCR beta rearrangements were amplified from genomic DNA isolated from peripheral blood, not from sorted cells or RNA. CDR1 and CDR2 (SGHRS, YFSETQ) derive from the germline V gene. At the junction V is shortened by 7 bases and J by 10 bases; bases outside the gene matches: 20. The CDR3 sequence holds 16 residues, the cysteine and phenylalanine included. This entry keeps only the CDR3 DNA: 48 bases, framed from base 1. As concerns this clonotype: Its antigen is not yet known. One base away there is no much larger clone; base qualities are not given.

Rearranged TRB sequences spanning V, D and J segments were amplified in a multiplex touch-down PCR with a mixed TRB-A/B primer pool. Two consecutive PCR reactions with Phusion HS II polymerase added Illumina adapters and sample indices to the amplicons. Amplicons were gel-purified with the NucleoSpin Gel and PCR Clean-up kit, then checked with Qubit and an Agilent 2100 Bioanalyzer. Sequencing of the libraries was done on an Illumina MiSeq with paired-end, single-indexed 600-cycle runs. On the authors' methods: TRB sequences were processed with MiXCR versions 2.12 and 3.0.5. Each unique CDR3 nucleotide sequence was counted as one clone, and only productive sequences with at least two reads were retained. The repertoire metrics were Shannon diversity, evenness, clonality (calculated as one minus evenness), and diversity profiles parameterized by alpha from 0 to 5. The IGoR algorithm was used to calculate generation probabilities of clones in the paired pre- and post-chemotherapy samples. TCRdb ran its own pipeline on the public reads, namely fastp trimming at Q25 and MiXCR clone calling, and kept in-frame beta chains. Rows are combined by CDR3 protein, so each entry shows the most common genes and DNA. TCRdb, rather than the study authors, made the V and J calls. This sample holds more than 7,000 distinct CDR3 sequences; 32% were observed only once. Of the sample, 2.5% to 3.5% falls within the top ten clones.

The receptor was derived from a human donor in good health. The sequencing sample was made of blood. The chain links TRBV5-1 with TRBJ1-1; 9 central nucleotides agree with TRBD1. The CDR3 loop reads CASPGQGPSVRAVAFF. The DNA is TGCGCCAGCCCGGGACAGGGCCCTTCGGTCCGGGCAGTAGCTTTCTTT.